A single T cell receptor beta chain is shown here with its context. The CDR3 runs to 16 residues. The V gene's germline CDR1 is LGHDT and CDR2 YNNKEL (reference sequence). Losses at the gene ends were 2 bases for V and 10 bases for J; bases not matched to a gene: 7. In the source study's methods: Estimation of nucleated cell counts relied on the amplification of reference gene primers. Profiling relied on immunoSEQ multiplex PCR, and the TCRdb table lists in-frame clones only, not all of them. From that table come the V and J calls and clone size; the DNA was used to work out D and trimming. The sample yields under 65,000 clones, 87% seen once. The data originate from a study of blood T cell repertoires in COVID-19. Across the study: Samples came from the United States, Italy and Spain, spanning acute and convalescent COVID-19. In each case, the material was cDNA or gDNA derived from T cells, B-cell-depleted T cells, or PBMCs.

The sequence derives from a man older than 75 in a cohort sampled during active COVID-19. The rearrangement uses TRBV3-1 (or the pseudogene TRBV3-2) and TRBJ2-1; 14 bases line up with TRBD2. The material sequenced was peripheral blood. CDR3 DNA: TGTGCCAGCAGCCAACCCGGGACTAGCGGGAGCGGGGAGCAGTTCTTC. Protein sequence: CASSQPGTSGSGEQFF.